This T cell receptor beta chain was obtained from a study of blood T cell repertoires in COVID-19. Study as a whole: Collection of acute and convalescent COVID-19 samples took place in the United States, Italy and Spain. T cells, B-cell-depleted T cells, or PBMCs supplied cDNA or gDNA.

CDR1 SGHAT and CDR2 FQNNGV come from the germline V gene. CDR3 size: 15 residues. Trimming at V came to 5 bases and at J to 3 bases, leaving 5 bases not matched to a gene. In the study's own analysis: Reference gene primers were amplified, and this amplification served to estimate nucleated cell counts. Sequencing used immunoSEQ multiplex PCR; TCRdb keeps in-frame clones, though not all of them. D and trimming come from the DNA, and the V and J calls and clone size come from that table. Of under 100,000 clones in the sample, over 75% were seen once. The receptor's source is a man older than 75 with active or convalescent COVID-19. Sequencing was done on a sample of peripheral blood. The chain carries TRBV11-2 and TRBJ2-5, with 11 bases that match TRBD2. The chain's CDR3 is CASSRTGLAEETQYF. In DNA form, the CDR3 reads TGTGCCAGCAGCCGAACGGGACTAGCGGAAGAGACCCAGTACTTC.